This is a list of T cell receptor beta chains from one sample in a study of blood T cell repertoires in COVID-19. Only in-frame clones appear in the TCRdb table, and some are missing; sequencing was by immunoSEQ multiplex PCR. The sample has 130,000 to 150,000 clones, 88% seen once. Sequenced input: peripheral blood. These receptors originate from a woman aged 45 to 65 with acute or convalescent COVID-19. Both conserved end residues are part of each CDR3. Fields, in order: D gene, J gene, clone size, V gene, CDR3 protein, CDR3 DNA. D genes are given only for firm matches. Size is omitted from some rows. Given values are once, few, many or a class for expanded clones.

d_gene: TRBD1
j_gene: TRBJ2-7
abundance: NA
v_gene: TRBV13
CDR3aa: CASSEQGARVSDEQYF
CDR3nt: TGTGCCAGCAGCGAACAGGGGGCGCGAGTCTCCGACGAGCAGTACTTC

d_gene: TRBD2
j_gene: TRBJ2-7
abundance: once
v_gene: TRBV6-5
CDR3aa: CASSYWQRGTLEQYF
CDR3nt: TGTGCCAGCAGTTACTGGCAGCGGGGTACTCTCGAGCAGTACTTC

d_gene: NA
j_gene: TRBJ1-2
abundance: NA
v_gene: TRBV9
CDR3aa: CASSDTGKDGYTF
CDR3nt: TGTGCCAGCAGCGATACAGGGAAGGATGGCTACACCTTC

d_gene: TRBD2
j_gene: TRBJ2-1
abundance: NA
v_gene: TRBV25-1
CDR3aa: CASSRLAGGSSYNEQFF
CDR3nt: TGTGCCAGCAGCCGACTAGCGGGAGGGAGCTCCTACAATGAGCAGTTCTTC

d_gene: NA
j_gene: TRBJ1-1
abundance: NA
v_gene: TRBV25-1
CDR3aa: CASSEWGDHTEAFF
CDR3nt: TGTGCCAGCAGTGAATGGGGGGATCACACTGAAGCTTTCTTT

d_gene: TRBD1
j_gene: TRBJ2-7
abundance: NA
v_gene: TRBV18
CDR3aa: CASSPGTGSTYEQYF
CDR3nt: TGTGCCAGCTCACCAGGGACAGGGTCAACCTACGAGCAGTACTTC

d_gene: TRBD1
j_gene: TRBJ2-3
abundance: NA
v_gene: TRBV11-3
CDR3aa: CASSSGTGRNTQYF
CDR3nt: TGTGCCAGCAGCTCAGGGACAGGAAGGAATACGCAGTATTTT

d_gene: NA
j_gene: TRBJ1-5
abundance: NA
v_gene: TRBV2
CDR3aa: CASSEASVQTPSAQHF
CDR3nt: TGTGCCAGCAGTGAAGCTTCTGTTCAAACCCCCTCGGCCCAGCATTTT

d_gene: NA
j_gene: TRBJ1-1
abundance: NA
v_gene: TRBV19
CDR3aa: CAPAPMNTEAFF
CDR3nt: TGTGCCCCCGCTCCTATGAACACTGAAGCTTTCTTT

d_gene: NA
j_gene: TRBJ1-1
abundance: NA
v_gene: TRBV28
CDR3aa: CASGPGGGNTEAFF
CDR3nt: TGTGCCAGCGGCCCCGGGGGGGGGAACACTGAAGCTTTCTTT

d_gene: NA
j_gene: TRBJ2-1
abundance: NA
v_gene: TRBV6-5
CDR3aa: CASSYSLRGGPNEQFF
CDR3nt: TGTGCCAGCAGTTACTCCCTACGCGGAGGGCCTAATGAGCAGTTCTTC

d_gene: NA
j_gene: TRBJ2-5
abundance: NA
v_gene: TRBV30
CDR3aa: CAWSRGYHGETQYF
CDR3nt: TGTGCCTGGAGTAGAGGGTACCATGGGGAGACCCAGTACTTC

d_gene: NA
j_gene: TRBJ1-4
abundance: NA
v_gene: TRBV28
CDR3aa: CASSLEWEKLFF
CDR3nt: TGTGCCAGCAGTTTAGAGTGGGAAAAACTGTTTTTT

d_gene: NA
j_gene: TRBJ1-2
abundance: NA
v_gene: TRBV6-5
CDR3aa: CASREGTSNYGYTF
CDR3nt: TGTGCCAGCAGGGAGGGGACCTCTAACTATGGCTACACCTTC

d_gene: NA
j_gene: TRBJ2-6
abundance: NA
v_gene: TRBV7-2
CDR3aa: CASSLMPLGANVLTF
CDR3nt: TGTGCCAGCAGCTTAATGCCGCTAGGGGCCAACGTCCTGACTTTC

d_gene: TRBD2
j_gene: TRBJ2-5
abundance: NA
v_gene: TRBV9
CDR3aa: CASTVAGGLQETQYF
CDR3nt: TGTGCCAGCACGGTAGCGGGGGGCTTACAAGAGACCCAGTACTTC

d_gene: NA
j_gene: TRBJ2-2
abundance: once
v_gene: TRBV9
CDR3aa: CASGGFSGTGELFF
CDR3nt: TGTGCCAGCGGGGGGTTTTCGGGAACCGGGGAGCTGTTTTTT

d_gene: NA
j_gene: TRBJ2-7
abundance: NA
v_gene: TRBV12-5
CDR3aa: CASGLQTDYEQYF
CDR3nt: TGTGCTAGTGGTTTGCAGACAGACTACGAGCAGTACTTC

d_gene: TRBD1
j_gene: TRBJ2-2
abundance: NA
v_gene: TRBV6-5
CDR3aa: CASSRQGANTGELFF
CDR3nt: TGTGCCAGCAGTAGACAGGGGGCAAATACCGGGGAGCTGTTTTTT

d_gene: TRBD1
j_gene: TRBJ2-5
abundance: NA
v_gene: TRBV7-9
CDR3aa: CASSPYDRDQETQYF
CDR3nt: TGTGCCAGCAGCCCCTACGACAGGGACCAAGAGACCCAGTACTTC

d_gene: NA
j_gene: TRBJ1-1
abundance: NA
v_gene: TRBV2
CDR3aa: CASRYRDTEAFF
CDR3nt: TGTGCCAGCAGATACAGGGACACTGAAGCTTTCTTT

d_gene: NA
j_gene: TRBJ1-1
abundance: NA
v_gene: TRBV19
CDR3aa: CASSRDTNLNTEAFF
CDR3nt: TGTGCCAGTAGTCGGGACACCAATCTGAACACTGAAGCTTTCTTT

d_gene: NA
j_gene: TRBJ1-6
abundance: NA
v_gene: TRBV20-1
CDR3aa: CSASDPRSSYNSPLHF
CDR3nt: TGCAGTGCTAGTGATCCTAGAAGCTCCTATAATTCACCCCTCCACTTT

d_gene: NA
j_gene: TRBJ1-4
abundance: NA
v_gene: TRBV6-5
CDR3aa: CATRGATNEKLFF
CDR3nt: TGTGCCACCCGAGGTGCAACTAATGAAAAACTGTTTTTT

d_gene: NA
j_gene: TRBJ2-1
abundance: NA
v_gene: TRBV6-5
CDR3aa: CASTSRSSYNEQFF
CDR3nt: TGTGCCAGCACTAGCCGTAGCTCCTACAATGAGCAGTTCTTC

d_gene: NA
j_gene: TRBJ2-2
abundance: NA
v_gene: TRBV21-1
CDR3aa: CASISEGLINTGELFF
CDR3nt: TGTGCCAGCATATCGGAGGGACTTATAAACACCGGGGAGCTGTTTTTT

d_gene: TRBD2
j_gene: TRBJ2-1
abundance: NA
v_gene: TRBV5-1
CDR3aa: CASSPRTSFYNEQFF
CDR3nt: TGCGCCAGCAGCCCCAGGACTAGCTTCTACAATGAGCAGTTCTTC

d_gene: NA
j_gene: TRBJ1-1
abundance: NA
v_gene: TRBV14
CDR3aa: CASSQEVAGSEAFF
CDR3nt: TGTGCCAGCAGCCAAGAAGTGGCGGGGTCTGAAGCTTTCTTT

d_gene: NA
j_gene: TRBJ1-5
abundance: NA
v_gene: TRBV4-2
CDR3aa: CASSQEPTGSGQPQHF
CDR3nt: TGTGCCAGCAGCCAAGAACCTACAGGGTCCGGACAGCCCCAGCATTTT

d_gene: TRBD2
j_gene: TRBJ2-7
abundance: NA
v_gene: TRBV19
CDR3aa: CASSGGLAGEVEQYF
CDR3nt: TGTGCCAGTAGCGGGGGACTAGCGGGAGAGGTTGAGCAGTACTTC

d_gene: NA
j_gene: TRBJ1-4
abundance: NA
v_gene: TRBV19
CDR3aa: CASSYGNIPWGPNEKLFF
CDR3nt: TGTGCCAGTAGCTATGGAAACATCCCTTGGGGGCCTAATGAAAAACTGTTTTTT

d_gene: NA
j_gene: TRBJ2-7
abundance: NA
v_gene: TRBV20-1
CDR3aa: CSAGDSYEQYF
CDR3nt: TGCAGTGCGGGAGATTCCTACGAGCAGTACTTC